What follows is one TCR beta chain and its context. Its cognate antigen is unknown. Noted treatment: about 20 received Ad26.COV2.S at low or high dose, single or two shots; about 5 received placebo; per-sample allocation not given. Samples were taken on day 63 after the first vaccine or placebo injection. This entry belongs to a study of Ad26.COV2.S vaccination and SARS-CoV-2 variants. Study-level background: Participants got Ad26.COV2.S intramuscularly, once or twice 56 days apart. Study-level points and caveats: Vaccine recipients had higher spike-specific TCR breadth than placebo recipients. Reportedly, spike-specific CD8+ and CD4+ T cell responses achieved substantial breadth once vaccination had taken place. The TCR breadth and depth analyses may have produced an underestimate of total T cell responses.

Measured with immunoSEQ multiplex PCR; TCRdb has only the in-frame clones, and not every one. The table records around 400,000 clones, over 75% of them present only once. The CDR3 length is 14 residues. Germline lookup yields CDR1 KGHSH and CDR2 LQKENI. Trimming removed 6 bases at V and 4 bases at J, with 15 bases between. The chain employs TRBV18 and TRBJ1-2; D remains unclear. This sequence was found in a person between 18 and 59 years old who received the Ad26.COV2.S COVID-19 vaccine or a placebo. The source was peripheral blood, collected in a trial of Ad26.COV2.S vaccine versus placebo. For the CDR3, the DNA is TGTGCCAGCTCGTCCGGTGAGAGCCTCTATGGCTACACCTTC. It encodes CASSSGESLYGYTF.